Listed below are T cell receptor beta chains from one sample, sequenced in a study of blood T cell repertoires in COVID-19. Assay: immunoSEQ multiplex PCR; the TCRdb copy retains only in-frame clones and omits some. The sample lists roughly 200,000 clones, 70% to 80% occurring once. Source material: peripheral blood. The receptor set was obtained from a woman in her forties with COVID-19, enrolled during active disease. The CDR3 runs from the conserved cysteine through the conserved F or W. The order of the fields is J gene, clone size, V gene, D gene, CDR3 DNA, CDR3 protein. D genes are given only for firm matches. Size tells how often a clone was seen (once, few, many) or the class of an expanded clone, and some rows leave it out.

TRBJ1-1 | . | TRBV7-9 | TRBD1 | TGTGCCAGCAGCTTTTGGACAGGGCTGAACACTGAAGCTTTCTTT | CASSFWTGLNTEAFF
TRBJ2-7 | . | TRBV10-3 | TRBD2 | TGTGCCGTGACTAGCGGGATGTACTCCTACGAGCAGTACTTC | CAVTSGMYSYEQYF
TRBJ1-1 | . | TRBV6-5 | . | TGTGCCAGCTACAGGGAAGCAGGCACTGAAGCTTTCTTT | CASYREAGTEAFF
TRBJ2-7 | . | TRBV6-5 | TRBD2 | TGTGCCAGCAGTTACGGGACTACGTCAACCTACGAGCAGTACTTC | CASSYGTTSTYEQYF
TRBJ2-2 | . | TRBV6-1 | TRBD1 | TGTGCCAGCAGTGAACCCAGGACAGGGATGTCCGGGGAGCTGTTTTTT | CASSEPRTGMSGELFF
TRBJ2-7 | . | TRBV5-6 | . | TGTGCCAGCAGCTTGAATTCGGTCTACGAGCAGTACTTC | CASSLNSVYEQYF
TRBJ2-5 | . | TRBV18 | TRBD2 | TGTGCCAGCTCACCGAGGGCCGGGGGGGCGCTGGAAGAGACCCAGTACTTC | CASSPRAGGALEETQYF
TRBJ1-5 | few | TRBV6-1 | . | TGTGCCAGCAGTGAACACGGTCAGCCCCAGCATTTT | CASSEHGQPQHF
TRBJ1-5 | . | TRBV19 | . | TGTGCCAGTAGATACGGGATAGGGGGGGGACAGCCCCAGCATTTT | CASRYGIGGGQPQHF
TRBJ1-3 | . | TRBV3-1/TRBV3-2 | TRBD1 | TGTGCCAGCAGCCCAGAAAGGGGGCTCCTCTCTGGAAACACCATATATTTT | CASSPERGLLSGNTIYF
TRBJ1-5 | . | TRBV6-2/TRBV6-3 | TRBD1 | TGTGCCAGCAGTCCCACAGGGGGGAGGCAGCCCCAGCATTTT | CASSPTGGRQPQHF
TRBJ1-2 | few | TRBV29-1 | . | TGCAGCGTTGAAGTTCCCCAGGGAGGAGACTATGGCTACACCTTC | CSVEVPQGGDYGYTF
TRBJ2-7 | . | TRBV5-4 | . | TGTGCCAGCAGCTCCCAGGGGGGCACCTACGAGCAGTACTTC | CASSSQGGTYEQYF
TRBJ1-1 | . | TRBV12-3/TRBV12-4 | . | TGTGCCAGCAGTTTAGGACCCGGGGTGACGGCTTTCTTT | CASSLGPGVTAFF
TRBJ1-1 | few | TRBV10-1 | . | TGCGCCAGCAGTGACCCCGTCGAGGAAAACACTGAAGCTTTCTTT | CASSDPVEENTEAFF
TRBJ2-2 | . | TRBV2 | TRBD2 | TGTGCCAGCTGTTGGCTAGCGGGAGGGCCGCGGACCGGGGAGCTGTTTTTT | CASCWLAGGPRTGELFF
TRBJ2-4 | . | TRBV2 | . | TGTGCCAGCAGTGAAAACGGAGTGGGGCCCAAAAACATTCAGTACTTC | CASSENGVGPKNIQYF
TRBJ2-2 | . | TRBV5-1 | . | TGCGCCAGCAAGGAGGGAATAGGTAGCACCGGGGAGCTGTTTTTT | CASKEGIGSTGELFF
TRBJ2-2 | . | TRBV2 | . | TGTGCCAGCAGGTCTTGGGAGCTGTTTTTT | CASRSWELFF
TRBJ2-1 | . | TRBV23-1 | . | TGCGCCAGCCCGTGGGGTATGGGAGCGAATGAGCAGTTCTTC | CASPWGMGANEQFF